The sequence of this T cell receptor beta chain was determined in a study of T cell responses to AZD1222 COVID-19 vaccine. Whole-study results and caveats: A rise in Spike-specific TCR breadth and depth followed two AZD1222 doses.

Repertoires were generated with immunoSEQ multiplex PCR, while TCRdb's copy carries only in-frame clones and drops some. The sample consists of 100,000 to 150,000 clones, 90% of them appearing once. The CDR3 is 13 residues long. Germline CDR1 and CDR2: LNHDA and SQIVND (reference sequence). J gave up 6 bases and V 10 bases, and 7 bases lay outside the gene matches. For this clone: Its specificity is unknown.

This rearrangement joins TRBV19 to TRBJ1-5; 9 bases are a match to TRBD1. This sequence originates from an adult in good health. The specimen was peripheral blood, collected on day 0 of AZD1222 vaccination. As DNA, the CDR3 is TGTGCCACAAAACAGGGGGCTGGTCAGCCCCAGCATTTT. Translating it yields CATKQGAGQPQHF. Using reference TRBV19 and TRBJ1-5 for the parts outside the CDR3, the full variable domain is DGGITQSPKYLFRKEGQNVTLSCEQNLNHDAMYWYRQDPGQGLRLIYYSQIVNDFQKGDIAEGYSVSREKKESFPLTVTSAQKNPTAFYLCATKQGAGQPQHFGDGTRLSIL.